This T cell receptor beta chain was recorded in a study of cytomegalovirus exposure and HLA in healthy donors. The method was immunoSEQ multiplex PCR; TCRdb's version includes in-frame clones alone and lacks a portion of them. Among under 200,000 clones listed, less than 90% were seen once. Turning to this clone: Its specificity is not known.

V lost 4 bases and J 2 bases, leaving 19 bases between the germline ends. CDR3 length equals 18 residues. The V gene's germline CDR1 is SGHRS and CDR2 YFSETQ. General study results and limits: Most observed TCR sequences were rare, whereas some public TCRs were detected in many donors. 150 to 200 TCR beta chains were listed as cytomegalovirus-associated.

The origin of this receptor is a woman in her 30s in good health and CMV-seronegative. The specimen was PBMCs. The J gene is TRBJ1-6, the V gene TRBV5-1; D gene unclear. The CDR3 nucleotides are TGCGCCAGCAGCATGGCCTTATCTGCTCCCCCCTATAATTCACCCCTCCACTTT. Its protein is CASSMALSAPPYNSPLHF.